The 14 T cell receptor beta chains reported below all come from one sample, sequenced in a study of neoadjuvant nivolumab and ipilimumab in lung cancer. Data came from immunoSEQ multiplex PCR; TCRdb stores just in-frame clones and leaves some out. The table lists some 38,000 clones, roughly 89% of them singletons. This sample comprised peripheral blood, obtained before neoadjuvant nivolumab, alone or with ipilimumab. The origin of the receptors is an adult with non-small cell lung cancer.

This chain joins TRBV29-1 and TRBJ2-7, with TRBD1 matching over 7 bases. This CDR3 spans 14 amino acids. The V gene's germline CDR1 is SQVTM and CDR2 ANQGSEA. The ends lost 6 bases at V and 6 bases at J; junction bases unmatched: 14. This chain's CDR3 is CSVNPGRGGGEQYF. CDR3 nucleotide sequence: TGCAGCGTCAACCCGGGACGAGGGGGCGGCGAGCAGTACTTC.

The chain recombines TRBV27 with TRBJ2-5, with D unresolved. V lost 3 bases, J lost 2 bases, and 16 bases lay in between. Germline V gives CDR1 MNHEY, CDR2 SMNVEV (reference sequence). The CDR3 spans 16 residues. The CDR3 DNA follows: TGTGCCAGCAGTTTCTGGCCGACCGGGCTACAAGAGACCCAGTACTTC. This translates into CASSFWPTGLQETQYF.

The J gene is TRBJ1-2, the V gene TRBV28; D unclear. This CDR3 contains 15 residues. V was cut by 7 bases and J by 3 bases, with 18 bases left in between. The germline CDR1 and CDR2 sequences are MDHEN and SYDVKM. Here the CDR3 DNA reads TGTGCCAGCAAACTCCCGACCGAGGGTGACTATGGCTACACCTTC. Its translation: CASKLPTEGDYGYTF.

CDR3 DNA sequence: TGTGCCAGCAGCCCCGAGGGGGCGCGGTCTGAAAAACTGTTTTTT. Translated: CASSPEGARSEKLFF. The chain uses TRBV9 and TRBJ1-4; 7 positions agree with TRBD1. CDR3 length: 15 residues. With V trimmed by 4 bases and J by 7 bases, 10 bases remained unmatched. Germline V gene sequence: CDR1 SGDLS, CDR2 YYNGEE.

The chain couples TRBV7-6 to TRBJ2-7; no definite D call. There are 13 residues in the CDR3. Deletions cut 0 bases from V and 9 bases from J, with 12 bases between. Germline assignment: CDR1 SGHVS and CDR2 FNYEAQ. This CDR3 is CASSLALQERQYF. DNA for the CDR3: TGTGCCAGCAGCTTAGCTCTCCAGGAGCGGCAGTACTTC.

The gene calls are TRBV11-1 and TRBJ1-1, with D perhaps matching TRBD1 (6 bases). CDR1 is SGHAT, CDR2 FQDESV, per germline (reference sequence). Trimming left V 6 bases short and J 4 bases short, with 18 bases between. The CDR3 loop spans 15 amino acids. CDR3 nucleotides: TGTGCCAGCAGTTCGAATACAGGGTACCCCACTGAAGCTTTCTTT. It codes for CASSSNTGYPTEAFF.

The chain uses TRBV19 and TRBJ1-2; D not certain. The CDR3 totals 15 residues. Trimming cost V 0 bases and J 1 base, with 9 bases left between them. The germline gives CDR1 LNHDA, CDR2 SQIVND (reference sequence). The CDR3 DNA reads TGTGCCAGTAGTATAGAAAGGACGGGTAACTATGGCTACACCTTC. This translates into CASSIERTGNYGYTF.

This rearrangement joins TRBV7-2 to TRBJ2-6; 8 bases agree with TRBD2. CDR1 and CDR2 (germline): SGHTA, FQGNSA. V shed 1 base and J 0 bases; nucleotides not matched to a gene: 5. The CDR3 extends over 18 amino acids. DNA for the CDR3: TGTGCCAGCAGCTTAGGGCTAGCGGGTTCCTCTGGGGCCAACGTCCTGACTTTC. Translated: CASSLGLAGSSGANVLTF. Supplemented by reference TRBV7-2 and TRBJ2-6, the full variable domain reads GAGVSQSPSNKVTEKGKDVELRCDPISGHTALYWYRQSLGQGLEFLIYFQGNSAPDKSGLPSDRFSAERTGGSVSTLTIQRTQQEDSAVYLCASSLGLAGSSGANVLTFGAGSRLTVL.

CDR3 amino acids: CSLGAGEETQYF. The CDR3 DNA reads as TGCAGCCTTGGGGCGGGAGAAGAGACCCAGTACTTC. The chain carries TRBV29-1 and TRBJ2-5, with 7 positions matching TRBD2. V shed 8 bases, J shed 3 bases, and the junction held 6 bases outside the gene matches. Germline V gene sequence: CDR1 SQVTM, CDR2 ANQGSEA. The CDR3 covers 12 residues.

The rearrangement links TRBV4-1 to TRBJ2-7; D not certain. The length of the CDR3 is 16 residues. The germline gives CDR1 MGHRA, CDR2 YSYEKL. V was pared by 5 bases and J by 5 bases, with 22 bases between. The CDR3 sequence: CASSTFTTLAFHEQYF. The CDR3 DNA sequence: TGCGCCAGCAGCACCTTTACTACCCTGGCGTTCCACGAGCAGTACTTC.

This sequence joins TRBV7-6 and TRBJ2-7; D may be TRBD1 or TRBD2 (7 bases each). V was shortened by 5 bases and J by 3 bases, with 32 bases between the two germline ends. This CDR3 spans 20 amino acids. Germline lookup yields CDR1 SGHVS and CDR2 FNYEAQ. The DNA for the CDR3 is TGTGCCAGCAGCCCCCTAAGGGGGCGGCGTCGGACTAGAGGGAACTACGAGCAGTACTTC. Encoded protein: CASSPLRGRRRTRGNYEQYF. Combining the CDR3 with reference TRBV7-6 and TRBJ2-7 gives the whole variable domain GAGVSQSPRYKVTKRGQDVALRCDPISGHVSLYWYRQALGQGPEFLTYFNYEAQQDKSGLPNDRFSAERPEGSISTLTIQRTEQRDSAMYRCASSPLRGRRRTRGNYEQYFGPGTRLTVT.

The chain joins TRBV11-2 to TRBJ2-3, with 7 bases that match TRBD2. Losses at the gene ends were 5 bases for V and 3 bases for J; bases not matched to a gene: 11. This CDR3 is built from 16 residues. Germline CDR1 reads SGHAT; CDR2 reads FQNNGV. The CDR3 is CASSARGAGLTDTQYF. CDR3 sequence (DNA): TGTGCCAGCAGCGCCCGTGGAGCGGGGCTGACAGATACGCAGTATTTT.

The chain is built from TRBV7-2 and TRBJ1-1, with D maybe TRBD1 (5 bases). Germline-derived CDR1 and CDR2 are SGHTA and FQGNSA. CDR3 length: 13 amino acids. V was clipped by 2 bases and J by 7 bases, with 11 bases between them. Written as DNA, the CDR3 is TGTGCCAGCAGCTTAACATGGGACGGTGAAGCTTTCTTT. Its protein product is CASSLTWDGEAFF.

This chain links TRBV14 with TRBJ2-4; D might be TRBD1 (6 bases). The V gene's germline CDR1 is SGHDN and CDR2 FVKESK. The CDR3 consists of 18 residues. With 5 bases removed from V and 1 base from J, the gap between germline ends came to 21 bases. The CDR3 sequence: CASSLRGQPRGAKNIQYF. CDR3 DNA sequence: TGTGCCAGCAGCTTAAGGGGCCAGCCTAGGGGGGCCAAAAACATTCAGTACTTC.